This paragraph reports one T cell receptor (beta chain). The target antigen is unknown. Trimming took 3 bases from V and 5 from J, leaving 10 bases between them. From germline, CDR1 is KGHSH and CDR2 LQKENI. This CDR3 is 13 amino acids long. Libraries were prepared by immunoSEQ multiplex PCR; TCRdb keeps only in-frame clonotypes and omits some of them. The sample yields approximately 460,000 clones, 80% to 90% seen once. This entry belongs to a study of Ad26.COV2.S vaccination and SARS-CoV-2 variants. Across the whole study: The donor was enrolled in the Ad26.COV2.S arm of the COV1001 trial.

Broader study findings: The study found higher spike-specific TCR breadth in vaccine than placebo recipients.

This sample's treatment: roughly 20 received Ad26.COV2.S at low or high dose, single or two shots; 5 received placebo; per-sample allocation not given. The investigators took samples on day 63 after the first vaccine or placebo injection. Boston supplied an adult donor aged 18-55 years. The sample consisted of peripheral blood, taken in a trial of Ad26.COV2.S vaccine versus placebo. The chain is built from TRBV18 and TRBJ2-5; D is undetermined. This TCR was recovered from a person aged 18-65 years who received the Ad26.COV2.S COVID-19 vaccine or a placebo. CDR3 loop: CASSPPGEETQYF. As DNA, the CDR3 is TGTGCCAGCTCACCCCCAGGAGAGGAGACCCAGTACTTC.